Given below is one T cell receptor (beta chain) in context. This entry belongs to a study of blood T cell repertoires in COVID-19. Study in general: The samples span acute and convalescent COVID-19 from the United States, Italy and Spain. The analysed material was cDNA or gDNA that came from T cells, B-cell-depleted T cells, or PBMCs.

Germline V gene lookup returns CDR1 SGHKS and CDR2 YYEKEE (reference sequence). The CDR3 has 14 residues. Trimming removed 4 bases from V and 2 bases from J, with 13 bases in between. Original processing methods: Reference gene primer amplification in the assay estimated nucleated cell counts. TCRdb's copy holds only in-frame clones and misses some; the assay was immunoSEQ multiplex PCR. D and trimming come from the DNA, and the V and J calls and clone size come from that table. The sample lists hundreds of thousands of clones; approximately 90% were seen once. The TCR was taken from a woman aged 25 to 39 with acute or convalescent COVID-19. V is TRBV5-5 and J is TRBJ2-7; maybe TRBD1 (6 bases). Sequencing used peripheral blood. Written as DNA, the CDR3 is TGTGCCAGCAGCCCAACAGGGATACCCTACGAGCAGTACTTC. Its translation: CASSPTGIPYEQYF.